Shown below are 17 T cell receptor beta chains from a single sample sequenced in a study of T cells in tumors after PD-1 blockade. Sequenced by immunoSEQ multiplex PCR; TCRdb stores in-frame clones only, minus some. Of approximately 60,000 clones in the sample, around two thirds were seen once. The sample in question was PBMCs, obtained after anti-PD-1 treatment. All receptors come from a human donor with basal cell carcinoma.

The chain combines TRBV24-1 with TRBJ1-1; TRBD1 agrees at 7 bases. Unmatched junction bases numbered 4, after V lost 3 bases and J lost 7 bases. This CDR3 has 13 amino acids. Per the germline V gene, CDR1 is KGHDR and CDR2 is SFDVKD. The CDR3: CATSDRQGGEAFF. The CDR3 DNA is TGTGCCACCAGTGATCGTCAGGGGGGTGAAGCTTTCTTT.

The CDR3 sequence: CASSLLAGWQTQYF. The CDR3 DNA follows: TGTGCCAGCAGCTTACTAGCGGGGTGGCAAACCCAGTACTTC. The chain has TRBV7-8 and TRBJ2-5; TRBD2 matches 9 bases. CDR1 is SGHVS and CDR2 is FQNEAQ in the germline V gene. Trimming removed 2 bases from V and 8 bases from J; junction bases left unmatched: 6. The CDR3 loop spans 14 amino acids.

The chain couples TRBV6-5 to TRBJ2-3; weak D call: TRBD2 (5 bases). Germline V gene sequence: CDR1 MNHEY, CDR2 SVGAGI. Trimming stripped 6 bases from V and 5 bases from J, with 15 bases between. The CDR3 is made up of 14 amino acids. The CDR3 protein is CASSLEGPQDTQYF. CDR3 in DNA: TGTGCCAGCAGCCTTGAGGGTCCACAAGATACGCAGTATTTT.

The chain carries TRBV5-1 and TRBJ1-4; TRBD1 aligns across 9 bases. Looked up from germline, CDR1 is SGHRS and CDR2 is YFSETQ. The V and J ends lost 0 bases and 3 bases, in that order; junction bases with no gene match: 3. This CDR3 spans 16 amino acids. For the CDR3, the DNA is TGCGCCAGCAGCTTGGCCGGGGACAGGGCTAATGAAAAACTGTTTTTT. Translation gives CASSLAGDRANEKLFF.

The chain carries TRBV7-2 and TRBJ2-3, with no clear D. The V and J ends lost 5 bases and 1 base respectively, with 13 bases between them. This CDR3 is built from 15 residues. Germline CDR1 reads SGHTA; CDR2 reads FQGNSA. CDR3 DNA sequence: TGTGCCAGCAGCCCCCGACTGGGCGGCACAGATACGCAGTATTTT. Protein: CASSPRLGGTDTQYF.

This chain joins TRBV3-1 (or the pseudogene TRBV3-2) and TRBJ1-1; TRBD1 aligns across 8 bases. The CDR3 spans 16 residues. The junction had 8 bases not matched to a gene; V was cut back by 0 bases and J by 5 bases. Germline loops: CDR1 LGHDT, CDR2 YNNKEL (reference sequence). The CDR3 DNA sequence: TGTGCCAGCAGCCAAGATACCGGACAGGGATTAACTGAAGCTTTCTTT. As protein: CASSQDTGQGLTEAFF.

The CDR3 coding sequence is TGTGCCAGCAGGACAGGGTTGGCGGAGACCCAGTACTTC. It codes for CASRTGLAETQYF. The chain has TRBV5-4 and TRBJ2-5, with 7 bases matching TRBD1. V shed 5 bases, J shed 5 bases, and the junction held 6 bases outside the gene matches. The CDR3 runs to 13 residues. CDR1 is SGHNT, CDR2 YYREEE, per germline (reference sequence).

The chain employs TRBV6-5 and TRBJ2-3; possible D gene TRBD2, 5 bases. Germline V lookup: CDR1 MNHEY, CDR2 SVGAGI. The length of the CDR3 is 16 residues. V lost 0 bases and J 3 bases, leaving 13 bases between the germline ends. The CDR3 spells CASSYSGDTGTDTQYF. As DNA, the CDR3 is TGTGCCAGCAGTTACTCCGGAGACACGGGGACAGATACGCAGTATTTT.

The genes are TRBV27 and TRBJ1-2; 7 positions match TRBD1. The length of the CDR3 is 14 residues. V lost 5 bases to trimming and J lost 2 bases; unmatched junction nucleotides: 5. Germline loops: CDR1 MNHEY, CDR2 SMNVEV (reference sequence). CDR3 nucleotide sequence: TGTGCCAGCAGTACGAAGACAGGGAACTATGGCTACACCTTC. It yields the protein CASSTKTGNYGYTF.

This chain joins TRBV6-5 and TRBJ1-6; D possibly corresponds to TRBD1 (5 bases). The CDR3 is 16 amino acids. In germline, CDR1 is MNHEY, CDR2 SVGAGI. Trimming removed 0 bases at V and 3 bases at J, with 9 bases between. CDR3 nucleotide sequence: TGTGCCAGCAGTTACTCGATACAGGACTATAATTCACCCCTCCACTTT. Protein sequence: CASSYSIQDYNSPLHF.

The chain uses TRBV30 and TRBJ1-1, with 8 bases that match TRBD1. Germline values: CDR1 GTSNPN, CDR2 SVGIG (reference sequence). J was trimmed by 2 bases and V by 4 bases; bases with no gene match: 9. This CDR3 is 15 amino acids long. CDR3 nucleotide sequence: TGTGCCTGGAACCTCGGGACAGGCCACAACACTGAAGCTTTCTTT. This sequence encodes CAWNLGTGHNTEAFF.

This clone was recorded once. The CDR3 loop is CASSLSRGTGGGVYGYTF. CDR3 DNA sequence: TGTGCCAGCAGTTTATCGAGGGGAACTGGAGGTGGGGTCTATGGCTACACCTTC. The rearrangement uses TRBV27 and TRBJ1-2; possible D gene TRBD1, 5 bases. Germline loops: CDR1 MNHEY, CDR2 SMNVEV (reference sequence). The CDR3 covers 18 residues. Between the trimmed V and J ends, which lost 0 bases and 4 bases, there was a span of 21 bases.

This clone showed up just once. The chain uses TRBV3-1 (or the pseudogene TRBV3-2) and TRBJ2-7; 8 nucleotides align to TRBD2. The CDR3 loop spans 17 amino acids. CDR1 is LGHDT and CDR2 is YNNKEL in the germline V gene (reference sequence). Trimming cost V 1 base and J 0 bases; bases outside gene matches: 8. CDR3 bases: TGTGCCAGCAGCCAAGGGGGTGGAGCGGGGGCCTCCTACGAGCAGTACTTC. Residues: CASSQGGGAGASYEQYF.

This sequence joins TRBV19 and TRBJ2-7; 12 bases fit TRBD2. The V and J ends lost 1 base and 4 bases, in that order; junction bases with no gene match: 2. The CDR3 length is 15 residues. Germline CDR1 reads LNHDA; CDR2 reads SQIVND (reference sequence). This CDR3 reads CASSIATSGGYEQYF. CDR3 coding DNA: TGTGCCAGTAGTATAGCAACTAGCGGGGGGTACGAGCAGTACTTC. Filled out from reference TRBV19 and TRBJ2-7, the complete variable domain reads DGGITQSPKYLFRKEGQNVTLSCEQNLNHDAMYWYRQDPGQGLRLIYYSQIVNDFQKGDIAEGYSVSREKKESFPLTVTSAQKNPTAFYLCASSIATSGGYEQYFGPGTRLTVT.

This chain joins TRBV18 and TRBJ2-7; 9 bases align to TRBD1. The CDR3 totals 15 residues. Germline values: CDR1 KGHSH, CDR2 LQKENI. The trim removed 3 bases at V and 3 bases at J, leaving 6 bases unmatched. The CDR3 region has the DNA TGTGCCAGCTCACCTTCCGGGACAGGGCACTACGAGCAGTACTTC. Translating gives CASSPSGTGHYEQYF.

This clone has just one count. This chain joins TRBV7-9 and TRBJ1-6; D call uncertain. With 5 bases removed from V and 7 bases from J, the gap between germline ends came to 9 bases. Germline V gives CDR1 SEHNR, CDR2 FQNEAQ (reference sequence). CDR3 size: 13 residues. The CDR3 sequence is CASSPRGNSPLHF. Written as DNA, the CDR3 is TGTGCCAGCAGCCCCCGGGGAAATTCACCCCTCCACTTT. Variable domain in full (rest from reference TRBV7-9 and TRBJ1-6): DTGVSQNPRHKITKRGQNVTFRCDPISEHNRLYWYRQTLGQGPEFLTYFQNEAQLEKSRLLSDRFSAERPKGSFSTLEIQRTEQGDSAMYLCASSPRGNSPLHFGNGTRLTVT.

The rearrangement links TRBV6-5 to TRBJ1-2; D is unclear. This CDR3 is 13 amino acids long. Germline CDR1 is MNHEY and CDR2 is SVGAGI. V shed 5 bases and J shed 1 base, with 8 bases lying between them. CDR3 DNA sequence: TGTGCCAGCAGTATGCTGATTAACTATGGCTACACCTTC. Protein sequence: CASSMLINYGYTF.